The table lists the clone carrying this T cell receptor (beta chain) with a few counts. The target antigen is unknown. The data were obtained in a study of T cells after yellow fever vaccination. Broader study findings: The CD4 and CD8 compartments had a small share of their clonotypes in common.

TCR cDNA was made by 5'RACE template switching, adding a universal primer site and UMIs. TCRdb reanalysed the 5' RACE reads using MiXCR and keeps one entry per CDR3 protein. The data hold hundreds of thousands of distinct CDR3 sequences, with less than 15% observed a single time. This sequence was found in a man under 40 who received the YFV17D yellow fever vaccine. This specimen consisted of PBMCs, obtained on the day of the yellow fever booster vaccination.

The CDR3 DNA is TGTGCCAGCCACCATTGGGCTAGCGGGGGTGGGAATGAGCAGTTCTTC. Amino acids: CASHHWASGGGNEQFF. The chain carries TRBV19 and TRBJ2-1, with 10 bases that match TRBD2. The germline gives CDR1 LNHDA, CDR2 SQIVND (reference sequence). The V and J ends lost 9 bases and 7 bases, in that order; junction bases with no gene match: 15. The CDR3 extends over 16 amino acids. The variable domain in full, completed from reference TRBV19 and TRBJ2-1, reads DGGITQSPKYLFRKEGQNVTLSCEQNLNHDAMYWYRQDPGQGLRLIYYSQIVNDFQKGDIAEGYSVSREKKESFPLTVTSAQKNPTAFYLCASHHWASGGGNEQFFGPGTRLTVL.